This passage covers 20 T cell receptor beta chains from one sample sequenced in a study of PD-1 blockade in classical Hodgkin lymphoma. Every patient had relapsed following autologous stem cell transplantation, and cohorts differed in brentuximab vedotin exposure. Measured with immunoSEQ multiplex PCR; TCRdb has only the in-frame clones, and not every one. There are fewer than 7,500 clones in the sample; 75% to 85% occur only once, and around 32% lies in the top ten. Here the sequenced sample was peripheral blood mononuclear cells (PBMCs), taken before the second cycle of nivolumab. These receptors came from a human donor with classical Hodgkin lymphoma.

The chain employs TRBV28 and TRBJ2-2, with D unresolved. Germline V gene sequence: CDR1 MDHEN, CDR2 SYDVKM. The CDR3 sequence is 16 residues long. V was clipped by 3 bases and J by 3 bases, with 14 bases between them. The DNA for the CDR3 is TGTGCCAGCAGTTTTAGGCCCGGGCAGGACACCGGGGAGCTGTTTTTT. Its translation: CASSFRPGQDTGELFF.

The chain is built from TRBV11-2 and TRBJ2-3; possibly TRBD2 for D (6 bases). The germline V gene encodes CDR1 SGHAT and CDR2 FQNNGV. This CDR3 spans 16 amino acids. The ends were cut back, 5 bases at V and 2 bases at J, with 17 bases in the middle. The CDR3 DNA reads as TGTGCCAGCAGCGGGGACTTTTGGTCGGACACAGATACGCAGTATTTT. Its protein product is CASSGDFWSDTDTQYF.

This clone was counted a single time. The chain uses TRBV10-3 and TRBJ2-7; a possible D gene is TRBD1 (6 bases). The ends were cut back, 6 bases at V and 7 bases at J, with 13 bases in the middle. The germline CDR1 and CDR2 sequences are ENHRY and SYGVKD. CDR3 length: 12 residues. CDR3 sequence reads: CAISPDRPEQYF. DNA for the CDR3: TGTGCCATCAGCCCGGACAGACCGGAGCAGTACTTC.

V gene TRBV6-5 combines with J gene TRBJ2-5; 7 bases match TRBD1. CDR3 length equals 16 residues. Per germline, CDR1 MNHEY and CDR2 SVGAGI. V shed 2 bases, J shed 0 bases, and the junction held 6 bases outside the gene matches. In DNA, the CDR3 is TGTGCCAGCAGTTACGGTAGGGGGCCTCACCAAGAGACCCAGTACTTC. Protein sequence: CASSYGRGPHQETQYF.

This rearrangement joins TRBV6-5 to TRBJ1-5; D is unresolved. Germline CDR1 reads MNHEY; CDR2 reads SVGAGI. The CDR3 contains 15 residues. The V end lost 4 bases, the J end lost 0 bases, and 10 bases lay between the germline ends. In nucleotides, the CDR3 is TGTGCCAGCAGTTTGAGGGCAGTTAGCAATCAGCCCCAGCATTTT. Translated: CASSLRAVSNQPQHF.

The CDR3 is CASSQNLAGGHNEQFF. The CDR3 bases are TGCGCCAGCAGCCAGAACCTAGCGGGGGGCCATAATGAGCAGTTCTTC. This sequence joins TRBV4-3 and TRBJ2-1, with 11 bases identical to TRBD2. V trimming: 3 bases; J trimming: 7 bases; junction bases outside the gene matches: 8. Germline-derived CDR1 and CDR2 are LGHNA and YSLEER. CDR3 length: 16 residues.

J is TRBJ2-1 and V is TRBV5-4; 13 bases are a match to TRBD2. V lost 4 bases to trimming and J lost 5 bases; unmatched junction nucleotides: 3. The CDR3 totals 15 residues. Germline CDR1 SGHNT, CDR2 YYREEE (reference sequence). The CDR3 region is CASSQGLAGNNEQFF. The CDR3 DNA follows: TGTGCCAGCAGCCAGGGACTAGCGGGAAACAATGAGCAGTTCTTC.

This clone has only a few counts. This chain connects TRBV5-1 to TRBJ2-1; 11 bases agree with TRBD2. With 0 bases clipped from V and 8 bases from J, the junction kept 4 bases outside the gene matches. Germline-derived CDR1 and CDR2 are SGHRS and YFSETQ. There are 15 residues in the CDR3. In DNA form, the CDR3 reads TGCGCCAGCAGCTTGGCTAGCGGGGGGAGGGATGAGCAGTTCTTC. Translating it yields CASSLASGGRDEQFF.

J is TRBJ1-3 and V is TRBV7-6; D is unresolved. This CDR3 has 14 residues. V lost 0 bases and J 4 bases, leaving 7 bases between the germline ends. Germline lookup yields CDR1 SGHVS and CDR2 FNYEAQ. The CDR3 sequence is CASSLAETGNTIYF. CDR3 bases: TGTGCCAGCAGCTTAGCCGAGACCGGAAACACCATATATTTT.

The CDR3: CASSRVAANSPLHF. The CDR3 region has the DNA TGTGCCAGCTCCCGTGTGGCAGCAAATTCACCCCTCCACTTT. This chain joins TRBV2 and TRBJ1-6; unclear D gene. V was trimmed by 8 bases and J by 7 bases, leaving 15 bases between them. The CDR3 covers 14 residues. Germline V gene sequence: CDR1 SNHLY, CDR2 FYNNEI. The full variable domain, with the rest looked up from reference TRBV2 and TRBJ1-6, is EPEVTQTPSHQVTQMGQEVILRCVPISNHLYFYWYRQILGQKVEFLVSFYNNEISEKSEIFDDQFSVERPDGSNFTLKIRSTKLEDSAMYFCASSRVAANSPLHFGNGTRLTVT.

This clone has just a few counts. The V call is TRBV10-2, the J call TRBJ1-3, with 7 nucleotides matching TRBD1. The CDR3 is 14 residues long. The germline gives CDR1 WSHSY, CDR2 SAAADI. Trimming removed 3 bases from V and 2 bases from J; junction bases left unmatched: 1. DNA for the CDR3: TGCGCCAGCAGTGATGACAGGGCTGGAAACACCATATATTTT. This gives the protein CASSDDRAGNTIYF.

This clone appeared a few times. The gene calls are TRBV2 and TRBJ2-1; unclear D gene. This CDR3 has 13 amino acids. Trimming cost V 6 bases and J 5 bases, with 11 bases left between them. CDR1 is SNHLY, CDR2 FYNNEI, per germline. CDR3 sequence reads: CASSLDWNNEQFF. CDR3 DNA: TGTGCCAGCAGCCTCGACTGGAACAATGAGCAGTTCTTC.

This chain uses TRBV29-1 with TRBJ1-4; 9 bases line up with TRBD1. Germline trimming cut 6 bases from V and 5 bases from J; bases unmatched to any gene: 1. This CDR3 is built from 12 residues. Looked up from germline, CDR1 is SQVTM and CDR2 is ANQGSEA. CDR3 loop: CSVGTGNEKLFF. In DNA, the CDR3 is TGCAGCGTCGGGACAGGGAATGAAAAACTGTTTTTT. The variable domain in full, completed from reference TRBV29-1 and TRBJ1-4, reads SAVISQKPSRDICQRGTSLTIQCQVDSQVTMMFWYRQQPGQSLTLIATANQGSEATYESGFVIDKFPISRPNLTFSTLTVSNMSPEDSSIYLCSVGTGNEKLFFGSGTQLSVL.

The rearrangement joins TRBV2 to TRBJ1-4; 8 positions agree with TRBD1. The CDR3 is 14 residues long. The germline V gene encodes CDR1 SNHLY and CDR2 FYNNEI. V dropped 5 bases and J dropped 7; count of bases not matched to a gene: 6. The DNA of the CDR3 is TGTGCCAGCAGTACGACAGGGGAGGGTGAAAAACTGTTTTTT. Translated, it gives CASSTTGEGEKLFF.

This clone has just one count. The genes are TRBV18 and TRBJ1-1; D is unclear. Germline-derived CDR1 and CDR2 are KGHSH and LQKENI. CDR3 length: 13 amino acids. Trimming pared 3 bases from V and 3 bases from J, leaving 8 bases between. Written as DNA, the CDR3 is TGTGCCAGCTCACCCGTGAGCTACACTGAAGCTTTCTTT. Encoded protein: CASSPVSYTEAFF.

This chain links TRBV18 with TRBJ2-7; 10 bases are shared with TRBD2. There are 15 residues in the CDR3. Germline V gives CDR1 KGHSH, CDR2 LQKENI. After removal of 4 bases from V and 4 bases from J, the junction contained 7 bases not matched to a gene. The CDR3, as DNA: TGTGCCAGCTCACTCGGACTAGCGGATGCGTACGAGCAGTACTTC. It specifies CASSLGLADAYEQYF. The full variable domain, rest sourced from reference TRBV18 and TRBJ2-7, is NAGVMQNPRHLVRRRGQEARLRCSPMKGHSHVYWYRQLPEEGLKFMVYLQKENIIDESGMPKERFSAEFPKEGPSILRIQQVVRGDSAAYFCASSLGLADAYEQYFGPGTRLTVT.

V and J are TRBV13 and TRBJ2-1, with TRBD2 identical over 9 bases. Germline V gives CDR1 PRHDT, CDR2 FYEKMQ (reference sequence). The CDR3 is 15 residues long. V shed 5 bases, J shed 2 bases, and the junction held 4 bases outside the gene matches. The CDR3 here is CASSLQREAYNEQFF. In DNA, the CDR3 is TGTGCCAGCAGCCTCCAGCGGGAGGCCTACAATGAGCAGTTCTTC.

The genes are TRBV5-4 and TRBJ1-1; perhaps TRBD1 as D (5 bases). The CDR3 loop spans 15 amino acids. V dropped 5 bases and J dropped 1 base, with 15 bases sitting between them. Germline-derived CDR1 and CDR2 are SGHNT and YYREEE (reference sequence). This CDR3 is CASSEGVHPNTEAFF. The DNA of the CDR3 is TGTGCCAGCAGTGAAGGGGTTCACCCGAACACTGAAGCTTTCTTT.

The chain links TRBV6-5 to TRBJ2-7; D assignment may be TRBD1 or TRBD2 (5 bases each). Looked up from germline, CDR1 is MNHEY and CDR2 is SVGAGI. The V end was cut by 11 bases, the J end by 2 bases, with 13 bases between. The CDR3 runs to 12 residues. The CDR3 DNA follows: TGTGCCTCGGGACGGCGAGCCTACGAGCAGTACTTC. The encoded protein is CASGRRAYEQYF.

The V and J genes are TRBV6-5 and TRBJ2-5, with unresolved D. CDR3 length equals 14 residues. Trimming shortened V by 2 bases and J by 0 bases, and 7 bases separated the two germline ends. The V gene's germline CDR1 is MNHEY and CDR2 SVGAGI. The DNA for the CDR3 is TGTGCCAGCAGTTACGGCGCGTACCAAGAGACCCAGTACTTC. Its protein product is CASSYGAYQETQYF.